This paragraph reports one T cell receptor (beta chain). TCRdb re-called the PCR reads with MiXCR, one entry per CDR3 protein. The profile shows fewer than 40,000 distinct CDR3 sequences, around 50% of them singletons. This sample is drawn from a study of esophageal squamous cell carcinoma under preoperative chemotherapy. Time point described: before preoperative PTX-NDP chemotherapy. Germline loops: CDR1 DFQATT, CDR2 SNEGSKA (reference sequence). CDR3 length: 11 residues. The chain employs TRBV20-1 and TRBJ2-5; D gene unclear. The DNA end lines up better with TRBJ2-7; the J call may be wrong. The source of this sequence is a human donor with esophageal squamous cell carcinoma. The donor label of this sample is uncertain. The material was obtained from a patient given preoperative chemotherapy. CDR3 amino acids: CSAGTDYEQYF. CDR3 coding DNA: TGCAGTGCTGGCACCGACTACGAGCAGTACTTC.